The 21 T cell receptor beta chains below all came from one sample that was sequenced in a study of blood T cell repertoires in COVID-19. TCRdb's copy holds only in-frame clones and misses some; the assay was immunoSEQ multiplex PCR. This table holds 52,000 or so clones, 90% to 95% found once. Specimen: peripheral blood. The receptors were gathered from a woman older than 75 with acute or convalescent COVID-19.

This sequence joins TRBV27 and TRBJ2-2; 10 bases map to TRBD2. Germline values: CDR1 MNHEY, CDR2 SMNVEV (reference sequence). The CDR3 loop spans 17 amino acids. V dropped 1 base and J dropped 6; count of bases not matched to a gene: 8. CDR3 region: CASSLWPSGRQAGELFF. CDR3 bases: TGTGCCAGCAGTTTATGGCCTAGCGGGAGACAGGCCGGGGAGCTGTTTTTT.

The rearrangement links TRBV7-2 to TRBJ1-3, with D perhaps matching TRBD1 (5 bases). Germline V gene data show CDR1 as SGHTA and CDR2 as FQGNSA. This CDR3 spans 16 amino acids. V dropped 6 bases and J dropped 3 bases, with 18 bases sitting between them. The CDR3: CASSPRGGFDGNTIYF. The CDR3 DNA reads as TGTGCCAGCAGTCCCCGGGGGGGATTCGATGGAAACACCATATATTTT.

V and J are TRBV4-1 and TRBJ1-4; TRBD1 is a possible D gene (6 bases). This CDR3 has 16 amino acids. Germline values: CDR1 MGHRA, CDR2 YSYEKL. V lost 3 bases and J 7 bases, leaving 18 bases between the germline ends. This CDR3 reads CASSHYLYREAEKLFF. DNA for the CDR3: TGCGCCAGCAGCCACTACCTCTACAGGGAAGCTGAAAAACTGTTTTTT.

CDR3 sequence (DNA): TGTGCCAGCAGCTTAGGACGGGGAAACACTGAAGCTTTCTTT. It specifies CASSLGRGNTEAFF. The V and J genes are TRBV11-3 and TRBJ1-1, with D hard to call. CDR3 length: 14 residues. Germline CDR1 and CDR2: SGHNT and YENEEA. The germline V and J ends were trimmed by 1 base and 2 bases, with 8 bases remaining between them.

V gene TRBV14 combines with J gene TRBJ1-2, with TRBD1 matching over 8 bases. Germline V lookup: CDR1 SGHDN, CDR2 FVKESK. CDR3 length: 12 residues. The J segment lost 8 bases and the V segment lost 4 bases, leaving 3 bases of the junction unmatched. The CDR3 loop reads CASSPDRGGYTF. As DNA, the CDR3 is TGTGCCAGCAGCCCCGACAGGGGCGGCTACACCTTC.

The CDR3 DNA sequence: TGCAGTGCTAGTAGACAGGGGCAGACAGATACGCAGTATTTT. As protein: CSASRQGQTDTQYF. The chain couples TRBV20-1 to TRBJ2-3; 8 bases map to TRBD1. Germline values: CDR1 DFQATT, CDR2 SNEGSKA (reference sequence). The J segment lost 3 bases and the V segment lost 3 bases, leaving 5 bases of the junction unmatched. This CDR3 has 14 residues.

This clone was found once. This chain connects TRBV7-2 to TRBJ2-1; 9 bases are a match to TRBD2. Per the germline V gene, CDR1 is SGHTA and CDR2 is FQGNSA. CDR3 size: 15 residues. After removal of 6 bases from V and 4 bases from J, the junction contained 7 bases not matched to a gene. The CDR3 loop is CASRKAGGSYNEQFF. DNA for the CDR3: TGTGCCAGCAGGAAAGCGGGGGGATCTTACAATGAGCAGTTCTTC.

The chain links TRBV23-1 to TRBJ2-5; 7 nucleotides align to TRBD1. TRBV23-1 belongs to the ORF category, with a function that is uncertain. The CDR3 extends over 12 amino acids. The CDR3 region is CRSEGAGETQYF. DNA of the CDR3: TGCCGCTCTGAGGGGGCAGGGGAGACCCAGTACTTC.

The CDR3 DNA sequence: TGTGCCAGCAGCTTAGACAGGGACAATGAGCAGTTCTTC. Translated: CASSLDRDNEQFF. J is TRBJ2-1 and V is TRBV11-2, with D possibly TRBD1 on 5 matching bases. The CDR3 extends over 13 amino acids. Trimming removed 0 bases from V and 5 bases from J, with 5 bases in between. CDR1 is SGHAT and CDR2 is FQNNGV in the germline V gene.

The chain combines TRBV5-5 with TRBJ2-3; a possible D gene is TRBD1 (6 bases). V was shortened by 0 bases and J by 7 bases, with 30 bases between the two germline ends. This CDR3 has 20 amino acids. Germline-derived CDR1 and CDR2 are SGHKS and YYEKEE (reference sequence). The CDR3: CASSLALLSGVPRVVHTQYF. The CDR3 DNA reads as TGTGCCAGCAGCTTGGCCCTTTTGTCAGGGGTTCCCCGGGTTGTACATACGCAGTATTTT.

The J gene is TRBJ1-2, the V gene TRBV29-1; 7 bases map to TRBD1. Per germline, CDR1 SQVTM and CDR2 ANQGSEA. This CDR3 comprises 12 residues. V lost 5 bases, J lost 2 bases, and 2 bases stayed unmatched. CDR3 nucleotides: TGCAGCGTTTCGGGACAGAACTATGGCTACACCTTC. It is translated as CSVSGQNYGYTF.

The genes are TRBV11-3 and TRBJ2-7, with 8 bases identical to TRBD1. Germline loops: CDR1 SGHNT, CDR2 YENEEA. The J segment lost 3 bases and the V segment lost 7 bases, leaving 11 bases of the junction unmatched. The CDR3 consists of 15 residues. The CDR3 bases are TGTGCCAGCAAACCGTATCGGGGACAGGACTACGAGCAGTACTTC. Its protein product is CASKPYRGQDYEQYF.

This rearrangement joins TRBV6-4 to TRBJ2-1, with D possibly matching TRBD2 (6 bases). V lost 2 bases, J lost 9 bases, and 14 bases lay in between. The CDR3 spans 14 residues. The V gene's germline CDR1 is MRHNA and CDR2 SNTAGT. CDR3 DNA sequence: TGTGCCAGCAGTGACCTAGGAGGGCCAAGTGAGCAGTTCTTC. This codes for CASSDLGGPSEQFF.

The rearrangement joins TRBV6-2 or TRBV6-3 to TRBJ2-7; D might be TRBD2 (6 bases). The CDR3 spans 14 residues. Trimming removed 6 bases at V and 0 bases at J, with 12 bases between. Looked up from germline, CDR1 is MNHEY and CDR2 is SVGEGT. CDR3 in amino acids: CASSGTASSYEQYF. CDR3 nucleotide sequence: TGTGCCAGCAGCGGGACTGCGAGCTCCTACGAGCAGTACTTC.

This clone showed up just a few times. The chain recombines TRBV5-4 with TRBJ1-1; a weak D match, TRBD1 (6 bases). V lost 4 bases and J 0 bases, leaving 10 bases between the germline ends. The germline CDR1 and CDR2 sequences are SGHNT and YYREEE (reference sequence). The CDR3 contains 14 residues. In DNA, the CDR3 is TGTGCCAGCAGCAACAGGGACGTGAACACTGAAGCTTTCTTT. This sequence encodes CASSNRDVNTEAFF.

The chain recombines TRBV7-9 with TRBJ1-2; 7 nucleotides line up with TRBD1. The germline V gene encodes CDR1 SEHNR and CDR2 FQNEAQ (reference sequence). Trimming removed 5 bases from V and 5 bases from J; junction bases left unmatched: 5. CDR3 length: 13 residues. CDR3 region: CASSAQGGYGYTF. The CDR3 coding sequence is TGTGCCAGCAGCGCTCAGGGGGGATATGGCTACACCTTC.

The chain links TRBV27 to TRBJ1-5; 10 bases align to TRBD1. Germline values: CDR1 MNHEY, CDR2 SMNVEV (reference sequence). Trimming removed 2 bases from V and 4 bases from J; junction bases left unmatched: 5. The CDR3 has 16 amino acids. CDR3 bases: TGTGCCAGCAGTTTAATGTCGGGACAGGGGAATCAGCCCCAGCATTTT. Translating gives CASSLMSGQGNQPQHF.

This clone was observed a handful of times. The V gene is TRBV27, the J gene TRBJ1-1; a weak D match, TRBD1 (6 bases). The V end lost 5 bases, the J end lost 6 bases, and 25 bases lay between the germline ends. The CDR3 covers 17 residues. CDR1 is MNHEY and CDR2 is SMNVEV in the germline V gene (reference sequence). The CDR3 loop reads CASSLTGYLAGAAEAFF. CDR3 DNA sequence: TGTGCCAGCAGTCTGACCGGGTATCTCGCGGGGGCGGCTGAAGCTTTCTTT.

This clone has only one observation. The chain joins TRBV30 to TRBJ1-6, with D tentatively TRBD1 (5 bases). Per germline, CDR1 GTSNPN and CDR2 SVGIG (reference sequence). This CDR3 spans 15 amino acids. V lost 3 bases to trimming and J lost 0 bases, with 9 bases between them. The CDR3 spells CAWRADSSYNSPLHF. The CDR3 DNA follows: TGTGCCTGGAGGGCCGACAGCTCCTATAATTCACCCCTCCACTTT.

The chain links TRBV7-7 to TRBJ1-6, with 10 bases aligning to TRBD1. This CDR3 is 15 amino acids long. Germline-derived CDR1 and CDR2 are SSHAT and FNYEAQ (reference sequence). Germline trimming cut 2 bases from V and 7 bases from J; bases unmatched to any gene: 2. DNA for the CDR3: TGTGCCAGCAGCTTATCGGACAGGGGGAATTCACCCCTCCACTTT. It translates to CASSLSDRGNSPLHF.

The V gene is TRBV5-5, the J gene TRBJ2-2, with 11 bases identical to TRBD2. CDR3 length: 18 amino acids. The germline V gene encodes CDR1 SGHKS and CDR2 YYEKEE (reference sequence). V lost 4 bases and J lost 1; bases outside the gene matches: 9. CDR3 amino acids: CASSPLGTSGLNTGELFF. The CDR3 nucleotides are TGTGCCAGCAGCCCGCTCGGGACTAGCGGATTGAACACCGGGGAGCTGTTTTTT.